The clone carrying this TCR beta chain turned up a few times. The junction shows a germline mismatch at one end, possibly a read error. The data were obtained in a study of blood T cell repertoires in COVID-19. The CDR3 spans 15 residues. Germline V gene lookup returns CDR1 WSHSY and CDR2 SAAADI. Produced via immunoSEQ multiplex PCR; TCRdb's table is partial and in-frame only. The table includes about 6,800 clones, roughly nine tenths detected once. The rearrangement joins TRBV10-2 to TRBJ2-7; 7 positions match TRBD1. The sequence derives from a man aged 80 or over with active COVID-19. The sample consisted of peripheral blood. The CDR3 DNA reads TGCGCCAGCAGGGAGTCCCCGACAGGGTCGGACGAGCAGTACTTC. It specifies CASRESPTGSDEQYF.